The 23 T cell receptor beta chains in this list originate from one sample, sequenced in a study of shared clonotypes between healthy human individuals. CD45RO-negative, CCR7-positively selected cells formed the naive CD8 fraction, excluding terminally differentiated effector memory CD45RA+ cells. The method was immunoSEQ multiplex PCR; TCRdb's version includes in-frame clones alone and lacks a portion of them. The table has about 1,900,000 clones, about 94% seen once. The sample comprised naive CD8+ T cells sorted from blood. These receptor sequences come from a man in his late teens or twenties in good health.

V is TRBV19 and J is TRBJ2-1; 8 nucleotides match TRBD2. The V gene's germline CDR1 is LNHDA and CDR2 SQIVND (reference sequence). The CDR3 is made up of 16 amino acids. With 3 bases clipped from V and 4 bases from J, the junction kept 8 bases outside the gene matches. CDR3 coding DNA: TGTGCCAGTAGTATGAGAGGGACTAGTCCTTACAATGAGCAGTTCTTC. Its protein is CASSMRGTSPYNEQFF. Variable domain in full (rest from reference TRBV19 and TRBJ2-1): DGGITQSPKYLFRKEGQNVTLSCEQNLNHDAMYWYRQDPGQGLRLIYYSQIVNDFQKGDIAEGYSVSREKKESFPLTVTSAQKNPTAFYLCASSMRGTSPYNEQFFGPGTRLTVL.

The chain is built from TRBV10-3 and TRBJ2-1; TRBD2 matches 10 bases. CDR1 and CDR2 from the germline V gene are ENHRY and SYGVKD. V lost 0 bases to trimming and J lost 13 bases; unmatched junction nucleotides: 12. The CDR3 contains 16 residues. The CDR3, as DNA: TGTGCCATCAGTGAGTCGAGCCCTAGCGGGAGTATGACACAGTTCTTC. Residues: CAISESSPSGSMTQFF.

With regard to this clone: The junction and the germline gene differ at one end; a read error may be behind it. The CDR3 spells CASSSDMNPGELFF. The CDR3 DNA reads as TGTGCCAGCAGCTCTGACATGAACCCCGGGGAGCTGTTTTTT. The chain uses TRBV5-4 and TRBJ2-2; D gene ambiguous. This CDR3 spans 14 amino acids. In germline, CDR1 is SGHNT, CDR2 YYREEE (reference sequence).

This clone was detected once. This CDR3 is also generated by other DNA sequences in the sample. This rearrangement joins TRBV6-5 to TRBJ1-4, with a possible D match to TRBD1 (6 bases). CDR1 and CDR2 (germline): MNHEY, SVGAGI. This CDR3 is 15 amino acids long. Trimming shortened V by 2 bases and J by 5 bases, and 12 bases separated the two germline ends. CDR3 DNA: TGTGCCAGCAGTTACGGTCAGGGGCTGAATGAAAAACTGTTTTTT. Protein sequence: CASSYGQGLNEKLFF.

In this sample, this clone turned up once. The chain has TRBV6-6 and TRBJ2-1, with 11 positions matching TRBD2. Trimming cost V 7 bases and J 8 bases; bases outside gene matches: 10. The CDR3 loop spans 15 amino acids. CDR1 MNHNY and CDR2 SVGAGI come from the germline V gene (reference sequence). CDR3 loop: CASNFGTSGSDEQFF. The CDR3 DNA is TGTGCCAGCAACTTCGGAACTAGCGGGAGTGATGAGCAGTTCTTC.

This chain uses TRBV27 with TRBJ2-7; D remains ambiguous. Germline V lookup: CDR1 MNHEY, CDR2 SMNVEV (reference sequence). V lost 5 bases, J lost 3 bases, and 11 bases lay in between. This CDR3 is built from 13 residues. DNA of the CDR3: TGTGCCAGCAGTCCCTATTCCCTCTACGAGCAGTACTTC. Protein product: CASSPYSLYEQYF.

This clone has a single count. J is TRBJ2-3 and V is TRBV27, with TRBD2 matching 10 bases. Germline V gene sequence: CDR1 MNHEY, CDR2 SMNVEV (reference sequence). Losses at the gene ends were 5 bases for V and 1 base for J; bases not matched to a gene: 9. The CDR3 spans 17 residues. The CDR3 is CASSPIRTSGRTDTQYF. CDR3 nucleotide sequence: TGTGCCAGCAGTCCTATAAGGACTAGCGGACGCACAGATACGCAGTATTTT.

The rearrangement uses TRBV4-3 and TRBJ2-2; D may be TRBD1 or TRBD2 (5 bases each). The CDR3 has 17 amino acids. Germline V gene lookup returns CDR1 LGHNA and CDR2 YSLEER. V was shortened by 3 bases and J by 8 bases, with 22 bases between the two germline ends. CDR3 sequence reads: CASSQHGASGLPGELFF. CDR3 sequence (DNA): TGCGCCAGCAGCCAGCATGGGGCATCGGGGCTTCCGGGGGAGCTGTTTTTT.

This chain links TRBV5-1 with TRBJ2-1; TRBD1 matches 10 bases. Germline loops: CDR1 SGHRS, CDR2 YFSETQ. The CDR3 length is 15 residues. V shed 4 bases and J 4 bases; nucleotides not matched to a gene: 5. The CDR3 region has the DNA TGCGCCAGCAGCGTGGGACAGGGGCTATACAATGAGCAGTTCTTC. Translating gives CASSVGQGLYNEQFF. The full variable domain, completed using reference TRBV5-1 and TRBJ2-1, is KAGVTQTPRYLIKTRGQQVTLSCSPISGHRSVSWYQQTPGQGLQFLFEYFSETQRNKGNFPGRFSGRQFSNSRSEMNVSTLELGDSALYLCASSVGQGLYNEQFFGPGTRLTVL.

The chain couples TRBV13 to TRBJ2-3; no firm D call. The germline gives CDR1 PRHDT, CDR2 FYEKMQ (reference sequence). This CDR3 comprises 13 residues. Trimming left V 6 bases short and J 4 bases short, with 11 bases between. The DNA of the CDR3 is TGTGCCAGCAGTCACCCAGGTTCAGATACGCAGTATTTT. This translates into CASSHPGSDTQYF.

The chain uses TRBV27 and TRBJ1-2; D unclear. The CDR3 spans 14 residues. V lost 5 bases, J lost 1 base, and 11 bases lay in between. Germline CDR1 and CDR2: MNHEY and SMNVEV (reference sequence). CDR3 nucleotides: TGTGCCAGCAGTCCCGGACCGATTAACTATGGCTACACCTTC. As protein: CASSPGPINYGYTF.

This chain uses TRBV7-9 with TRBJ2-7; D perhaps matches TRBD1 (6 bases). The germline V gene has CDR1 SEHNR and CDR2 FQNEAQ (reference sequence). The CDR3 is made up of 15 amino acids. Trimming took off 7 bases at V and 6 bases at J, with 22 bases between the two ends. Here the CDR3 DNA reads TGTGCCAGCACCCCTACAGGGATTTCGTCGGGCGAGCAGTACTTC. It is translated as CASTPTGISSGEQYF.

The chain recombines TRBV6-5 with TRBJ1-2; the match to TRBD1 covers 7 bases. Germline V gives CDR1 MNHEY, CDR2 SVGAGI. The CDR3 totals 13 residues. With V trimmed by 4 bases and J by 6 bases, 5 bases remained unmatched. CDR3 bases: TGTGCCAGCAGTTCTGAGGGGGCTAATGGCTACACCTTC. Its translation is CASSSEGANGYTF.

Turning to this clone: The sample carries other DNA sequences with the same CDR3. The genes are TRBV5-4 and TRBJ2-1, with D tentatively TRBD1 or TRBD2 (6 bases each). V dropped 0 bases and J dropped 6 bases, with 13 bases sitting between them. CDR1 and CDR2 from the germline V gene are SGHNT and YYREEE (reference sequence). This CDR3 is built from 15 residues. DNA for the CDR3: TGTGCCAGCAGCTTGGTAGGGGGGCCAGGCAATGAGCAGTTCTTC. Its translation is CASSLVGGPGNEQFF.

The chain employs TRBV7-2 and TRBJ2-1; D unclear. CDR1 is SGHTA, CDR2 FQGNSA, per germline. V was cut by 5 bases and J by 9 bases, with 23 bases left in between. This CDR3 region has 16 residues. Written as DNA, the CDR3 is TGTGCCAGCAGCCCTCGGTCTGCTAGTCCGGGCCGTGAGCAGTTCTTC. This sequence encodes CASSPRSASPGREQFF.

CDR3 nucleotides: TGTGCCAGCACCTTGGGACTAGCGGAAATTTCAGCCGATACGCAGTATTTT. Amino acids: CASTLGLAEISADTQYF. V gene TRBV7-2 combines with J gene TRBJ2-3; 11 bases are a match to TRBD2. Germline V lookup: CDR1 SGHTA, CDR2 FQGNSA. V lost 7 bases to trimming and J lost 6 bases; unmatched junction nucleotides: 15. The CDR3 contains 17 residues. Full variable domain (outside the CDR3, taken from reference TRBV7-2 and TRBJ2-3): GAGVSQSPSNKVTEKGKDVELRCDPISGHTALYWYRQSLGQGLEFLIYFQGNSAPDKSGLPSDRFSAERTGGSVSTLTIQRTQQEDSAVYLCASTLGLAEISADTQYFGPGTRLTVL.

The rearrangement joins TRBV6-1 to TRBJ2-7; TRBD1 matches 9 bases. The CDR3 covers 15 residues. Germline assignment: CDR1 MNHNS and CDR2 SASEGT. The ends lost 4 bases at V and 0 bases at J; junction bases unmatched: 4. As DNA, the CDR3 is TGTGCCAGCAGTGGGGGACAGGGATTCTCCTACGAGCAGTACTTC. It is translated as CASSGGQGFSYEQYF.

V and J are TRBV4-1 and TRBJ2-3, with a possible D match to TRBD2 (6 bases). This CDR3 contains 13 residues. Trimming pared 2 bases from V and 7 bases from J, leaving 10 bases between. The germline V gene has CDR1 MGHRA and CDR2 YSYEKL. The CDR3 region has the DNA TGCGCCAGCAGCCAATGGGAGGACAATACGCAGTATTTT. Its translation is CASSQWEDNTQYF.

The rearrangement joins TRBV27 to TRBJ1-1; TRBD1 aligns across 7 bases. CDR3 length: 15 residues. The germline V gene encodes CDR1 MNHEY and CDR2 SMNVEV (reference sequence). With V trimmed by 6 bases and J by 7 bases, 14 bases remained unmatched. The CDR3 is CASRIQGDSGVEAFF. DNA for the CDR3: TGTGCCAGCAGAATTCAAGGGGACAGCGGGGTTGAAGCTTTCTTT.

This rearrangement joins TRBV27 to TRBJ2-7; D may match TRBD1 or TRBD2 (7 bases each). The germline gives CDR1 MNHEY, CDR2 SMNVEV (reference sequence). V was shortened by 0 bases and J by 1 base, with 19 bases between the two germline ends. The CDR3 runs to 18 residues. The CDR3 reads CASSLSEPQGGKSYEQYF. The CDR3, as DNA: TGTGCCAGCAGTTTATCGGAGCCGCAGGGGGGGAAGTCCTACGAGCAGTACTTC.

The chain has TRBV7-9 and TRBJ2-6; no reliable D call. Germline V gene data show CDR1 as SEHNR and CDR2 as FQNEAQ (reference sequence). With 1 base removed from V and 0 bases from J, the gap between germline ends came to 10 bases. The length of the CDR3 is 17 residues. This CDR3 is CASSLVVSFSGANVLTF. The CDR3 DNA sequence: TGTGCCAGCAGCTTAGTGGTCAGTTTCTCTGGGGCCAACGTCCTGACTTTC.

The CDR3 sequence: CASSFGGEQETQYF. Written as DNA, the CDR3 is TGTGCCAGCAGTTTCGGGGGTGAGCAAGAGACCCAGTACTTC. The chain joins TRBV28 to TRBJ2-5, with D tentatively TRBD2 (6 bases). Per germline, CDR1 MDHEN and CDR2 SYDVKM. V lost 3 bases and J 2 bases, leaving 10 bases between the germline ends. The CDR3 is 14 amino acids.

J is TRBJ2-5 and V is TRBV2; TRBD2 matches 9 bases. Germline CDR1 is SNHLY and CDR2 is FYNNEI. The CDR3 spans 16 residues. The V segment lost 3 bases and the J segment 1 base; nucleotides outside the gene matches: 6. The CDR3 DNA sequence: TGTGCCAGCAGTGACATACTAGCGGGTTCCCAAGAGACCCAGTACTTC. Translated: CASSDILAGSQETQYF.